These 17 T cell receptor beta chains originate from one sample sequenced in a study of control samples from healthy donors and cancer patients. Sequenced by immunoSEQ multiplex PCR; TCRdb stores in-frame clones only, minus some. The repertoire holds 110,000 to 150,000 clones, with roughly 94% as singletons. Sequenced sample: PBMCs. The receptor set was obtained from a man between 60 and 75 years old with colorectal cancer.

The chain joins TRBV7-2 to TRBJ2-7, with D perhaps matching TRBD2 (6 bases). With 1 base removed from V and 4 bases from J, the gap between germline ends came to 14 bases. CDR1 and CDR2 (germline): SGHTA, FQGNSA. The CDR3 sequence is 15 residues long. The CDR3 DNA follows: TGTGCCAGCAGCTTAGGCGGCGGGGTCGCGTACGAGCAGTACTTC. Protein sequence: CASSLGGGVAYEQYF.

This chain links TRBV5-8 with TRBJ2-1; no clear D. With 0 bases removed from V and 2 bases from J, the gap between germline ends came to 12 bases. CDR3 length: 16 residues. Germline assignment: CDR1 SGHTS and CDR2 YDEGEE. CDR3 nucleotide sequence: TGTGCCAGCAGCTTGGGAAGCGTGTTTACCTACAATGAGCAGTTCTTC. This codes for CASSLGSVFTYNEQFF.

The count of this clone is one. The rearrangement joins TRBV24-1 to TRBJ2-3; 7 bases match TRBD1. Germline CDR1 KGHDR, CDR2 SFDVKD. V lost 1 base to trimming and J lost 2 bases; unmatched junction nucleotides: 2. This CDR3 spans 15 amino acids. CDR3 in amino acids: CATSDFTGVTDTQYF. CDR3 DNA: TGTGCCACCAGTGATTTCACAGGGGTCACAGATACGCAGTATTTT.

CDR3 sequence (DNA): TGTGCCAGCAGTTGGGACACGGTCTATAATTCACCCCTCCACTTT. As protein: CASSWDTVYNSPLHF. This sequence joins TRBV6-5 and TRBJ1-6, with a weak D call TRBD1 (6 bases). The CDR3 length is 15 residues. V lost 4 bases and J 3 bases, leaving 10 bases between the germline ends. The germline gives CDR1 MNHEY, CDR2 SVGAGI.

V is TRBV29-1 and J is TRBJ1-2; D gene ambiguous. Germline V gene data show CDR1 as SQVTM and CDR2 as ANQGSEA. The V end lost 3 bases, the J end lost 4 bases, and 9 bases lay between the germline ends. This CDR3 contains 12 residues. The CDR3 region has the DNA TGCAGCGTTGATGCACTCTTCTATGGCTACACCTTC. It specifies CSVDALFYGYTF.

The rearrangement joins TRBV9 to TRBJ1-3; the match to TRBD1 covers 7 bases. Trimming cost V 2 bases and J 4 bases; bases outside gene matches: 9. CDR3 size: 16 residues. CDR1 and CDR2 (germline): SGDLS, YYNGEE. The CDR3 reads CASSVQYGTAGNTIYF. The CDR3 nucleotides are TGTGCCAGCAGCGTCCAATACGGGACAGCAGGAAACACCATATATTTT.

The CDR3: CASSEAYRQYF. The CDR3 nucleotides read TGTGCCAGCAGTGAAGCGTATAGGCAGTACTTC. The J gene is TRBJ2-7, the V gene TRBV2; unclear D gene. This CDR3 has 11 amino acids. Per germline, CDR1 SNHLY and CDR2 FYNNEI. V lost 0 bases and J lost 9, with 6 bases in between.

J is TRBJ1-5 and V is TRBV6-5; TRBD1 matches at 11 bases. This CDR3 has 15 amino acids. The V gene's germline CDR1 is MNHEY and CDR2 SVGAGI. Trimming removed 6 bases from V and 1 base from J; junction bases left unmatched: 2. CDR3 nucleotides: TGTGCCAGCAGGGACAGGGGGCGCAGCAATCAGCCCCAGCATTTT. It translates to CASRDRGRSNQPQHF.

The V and J genes are TRBV14 and TRBJ2-7, with D perhaps matching TRBD1 (5 bases). The length of the CDR3 is 16 residues. From germline, CDR1 is SGHDN and CDR2 FVKESK. The V and J ends lost 3 bases and 5 bases respectively, with 20 bases between them. DNA for the CDR3: TGTGCCAGCAGCCATCCCACATCGAAGGGGATCCACGAGCAGTACTTC. It specifies CASSHPTSKGIHEQYF. Looking up the rest from reference TRBV14 and TRBJ2-7 gives the full variable domain: EAGVTQFPSHSVIEKGQTVTLRCDPISGHDNLYWYRRVMGKEIKFLLHFVKESKQDESGMPNNRFLAERTGGTYSTLKVQPAELEDSGVYFCASSHPTSKGIHEQYFGPGTRLTVT.

The V and J genes are TRBV6-1 and TRBJ1-4, with a weak D call TRBD1 (5 bases). The CDR3 is made up of 14 amino acids. V was trimmed by 1 base and J by 8 bases, leaving 11 bases between them. The germline V gene encodes CDR1 MNHNS and CDR2 SASEGT. Here the CDR3 reads CASSEGGEGEKLFF. CDR3 DNA sequence: TGTGCCAGCAGTGAAGGGGGGGAGGGGGAAAAACTGTTTTTT.

The chain employs TRBV30 and TRBJ1-2, with D tentatively TRBD1 (6 bases). CDR1 and CDR2 (germline): GTSNPN, SVGIG (reference sequence). V gave up 0 bases and J gave up 8 bases, with 13 bases separating them. The CDR3 contains 13 residues. DNA for the CDR3: TGTGCCTGGAGTGTACTGAGGGGGGGCGGCTACACCTTC. Translated, it gives CAWSVLRGGGYTF.

The CDR3 sequence: CASSRQGTGLDTEAFF. The CDR3 DNA reads as TGTGCCAGTAGTAGACAGGGGACGGGGTTGGACACTGAAGCTTTCTTT. The chain couples TRBV19 to TRBJ1-1; 8 positions agree with TRBD1. V was pared by 4 bases and J by 3 bases, with 10 bases of the junction left unmatched. The CDR3 is 16 amino acids. Germline-derived CDR1 and CDR2 are LNHDA and SQIVND (reference sequence).

The CDR3 region is CASSVGATGGLGELFF. CDR3 sequence (DNA): TGTGCCAGCAGCGTAGGGGCTACAGGGGGTCTCGGGGAGCTGTTTTTT. V gene TRBV9 combines with J gene TRBJ2-2; 8 bases are a match to TRBD1. CDR3 length: 16 residues. V trimming: 0 bases; J trimming: 7 bases; junction bases outside the gene matches: 8. Germline V lookup: CDR1 SGDLS, CDR2 YYNGEE.

The chain is built from TRBV7-8 and TRBJ2-7, with 8 bases matching TRBD1. The CDR3 loop spans 13 amino acids. Germline V lookup: CDR1 SGHVS, CDR2 FQNEAQ. V lost 6 bases, J lost 7 bases, and 8 bases stayed unmatched. CDR3 residues: CASSQDRAREQYF. CDR3 coding DNA: TGTGCCAGCAGTCAGGACAGGGCTCGTGAGCAGTACTTC.

The CDR3 sequence is CASSLGEDNTGELFF. CDR3 sequence (DNA): TGTGCCAGCAGCTTAGGGGAGGATAACACCGGGGAGCTGTTTTTT. The rearrangement links TRBV7-9 to TRBJ2-2, with D possibly being TRBD2 (6 bases). Between the trimmed V and J ends, which lost 1 base and 2 bases, there was a span of 8 bases. This CDR3 comprises 15 residues. Per the germline V gene, CDR1 is SEHNR and CDR2 is FQNEAQ (reference sequence). Using reference TRBV7-9 and TRBJ2-2 for the parts outside the CDR3, the full variable domain is DTGVSQNPRHKITKRGQNVTFRCDPISEHNRLYWYRQTLGQGPEFLTYFQNEAQLEKSRLLSDRFSAERPKGSFSTLEIQRTEQGDSAMYLCASSLGEDNTGELFFGEGSRLTVL.

V gene TRBV19 combines with J gene TRBJ1-1; D may be TRBD1 (5 bases). V gave up 3 bases and J gave up 2 bases, with 10 bases separating them. CDR1 is LNHDA, CDR2 SQIVND, per germline (reference sequence). The CDR3 has 14 residues. DNA for the CDR3: TGTGCCAGTAGTATCTGGGGCCCCAACACTGAAGCTTTCTTT. The encoded protein is CASSIWGPNTEAFF.

The V call is TRBV5-1, the J call TRBJ1-5; 9 bases agree with TRBD1. The junction had 8 bases not matched to a gene; V was cut back by 4 bases and J by 6 bases. This CDR3 contains 15 residues. From germline, CDR1 is SGHRS and CDR2 YFSETQ. The CDR3 DNA reads as TGCGCCAGCAGCGGGGGACAGGGCAGAGCTCAGCCCCAGCATTTT. As protein: CASSGGQGRAQPQHF.